This TCR beta chain was identified during a study of CD8+ T cells in alopecia areata. Study as a whole: Treated individuals took tofacitinib by mouth, 5 to 10 mg twice daily. Patients remained on tofacitinib for 6 to 18 months and then went 6 months without it. Findings and caveats of the study: Many expanded lesional clones persisted in scalp and blood during tofacitinib treatment.

Extracted RNA was reverse transcribed into cDNA, the sequencing template. Here immunoSEQ multiplex PCR was the method, and the copy in TCRdb shows in-frame clones only, minus some. The table has a few hundred thousand clones, around two fifths seen once. V lost 0 bases and J lost 11, with 9 bases in between. This CDR3 comprises 12 residues. Per germline, CDR1 SGHRS and CDR2 YFSETQ. Comments on this clone: Its antigen is not known.

Noted treatment: oral pan-JAK inhibitor, 5-10 mg twice daily. Lesional scalp punch biopsies and peripheral blood came from alopecia areata patients. The genes are TRBV5-1 and TRBJ2-1; tentatively, D is TRBD2 (6 bases). The origin of this receptor is a human donor with alopecia areata. The sample in question was CD4+ T cells sorted from blood, obtained around week 30, from a patient treated with tofacitinib. CDR3 loop: CASSLEGTQQFF. CDR3 in DNA: TGCGCCAGCAGCTTGGAGGGGACTCAGCAGTTCTTC.